The present entry profiles one T cell receptor (beta chain) with its context. What it binds is not known. The sample originates from a study of T cells in Graves' hyperthyroidism and ophthalmopathy. Whole-study results and caveats: Ophthalmopathy onset followed model prediction by a median roughly 6.5 months. Most clonotypes expanded in the thyroid (above 0.001) were also present in blood. Stable hyperthyroidism was told apart from ophthalmopathy by a model built on 13 V-J features.

The trim removed 5 bases at V and 6 bases at J, leaving 10 bases unmatched. CDR3 length: 14 amino acids. Germline CDR1 MDHEN, CDR2 SYDVKM. Uncontrolled infection, other autoimmune disease, pregnancy and lactation each barred patients from inclusion. From RNA transcripts, TCR beta CDR3 regions were amplified. The primer set for the first-round RT-PCR of the TCR CDR3 was HTBI. One entry per CDR3 protein results from TCRdb running MiXCR on the multiplex PCR reads. This repertoire shows 350,000 to 400,000 distinct CDR3 sequences, less than 20% found once; its top ten account for about 38%. The sample taken for sequencing was blood. The V and J genes are TRBV28 and TRBJ2-7; 7 bases are shared with TRBD1. The sequence derives from a young man with Graves' ophthalmopathy. The CDR3 here is CASSRPLTGFEQYF. DNA of the CDR3: TGTGCCAGCAGTCGCCCCCTGACAGGGTTCGAGCAGTACTTC.